One sample yielded the 27 T cell receptor beta chains listed below, sequenced in a study of a mutant IDH1 vaccine in newly diagnosed glioma. Time point reported: week 23, last vaccination. Vaccination used 300 ug of mutant IDH1 20-mer peptide per dose, with topical imiquimod. The antigens for these receptors are not known. Sequencing was performed with immunoSEQ multiplex PCR; in TCRdb, only in-frame clones are kept and a portion is missing. The sample carries about 30,000 clones, around 89% recorded once. The sample consisted of PBMCs, taken from a glioma patient whose treatment included an IDH1 peptide vaccine. The source is a man aged 40-50 years with glioma.

The chain has TRBV7-9 and TRBJ2-3; a possible D gene is TRBD2 (6 bases). CDR1 SEHNR and CDR2 FQNEAQ come from the germline V gene (reference sequence). This CDR3 has 16 amino acids. V was cut by 4 bases and J by 2 bases, with 16 bases left in between. Here the CDR3 reads CASSSDRDFHTDTQYF. The CDR3 DNA reads as TGTGCCAGCAGCTCGGACCGGGACTTCCACACAGATACGCAGTATTTT.

This clone occurred once. The chain joins TRBV5-1 to TRBJ2-3, with D perhaps given as TRBD1 or TRBD2 (5 bases each). Looked up from germline, CDR1 is SGHRS and CDR2 is YFSETQ. V lost 0 bases to trimming and J lost 1 base, with 12 bases between them. CDR3 length: 16 amino acids. CDR3 protein: CASSLEPMGGTDTQYF. The CDR3, as DNA: TGCGCCAGCAGCTTGGAACCCATGGGGGGCACAGATACGCAGTATTTT.

V is TRBV2 and J is TRBJ1-6; D ambiguous. V lost 3 bases and J 8 bases, leaving 11 bases between the germline ends. This CDR3 contains 14 residues. The germline V gene encodes CDR1 SNHLY and CDR2 FYNNEI. CDR3 sequence reads: CASSDWGYDSPLHF. The CDR3 nucleotides read TGTGCCAGCAGTGATTGGGGTTATGATTCACCCCTCCACTTT.

J is TRBJ1-2 and V is TRBV6-1; 9 bases fit TRBD1. After removal of 6 bases from V and 5 bases from J, the junction contained 7 bases not matched to a gene. The CDR3 extends over 14 amino acids. Germline V gene sequence: CDR1 MNHNS, CDR2 SASEGT. Here the CDR3 DNA reads TGTGCCAGCAGGAGCGGGACAGGGACTTATGGCTACACCTTC. This codes for CASRSGTGTYGYTF.

The chain links TRBV4-2 to TRBJ1-5, with 7 bases aligning to TRBD1. Germline V CDR1 and CDR2: LGHNA, YNFKEQ. The CDR3 length is 16 residues. V was clipped by 0 bases and J by 2 bases; unmatched bases: 4. CDR3 sequence: CASSQEQGWGNQPQHF. DNA for the CDR3: TGTGCCAGCAGCCAAGAACAGGGGTGGGGCAATCAGCCCCAGCATTTT.

This chain links TRBV28 with TRBJ2-7, with D perhaps assigned TRBD1 or TRBD2 (5 bases each). Trimming removed 6 bases from V and 2 bases from J, with 14 bases in between. This CDR3 is 14 amino acids long. Germline assignment: CDR1 MDHEN and CDR2 SYDVKM. CDR3 sequence reads: CASRRPGTAYEQYF. CDR3 in DNA: TGTGCCAGCAGGCGACCCGGGACGGCCTACGAGCAGTACTTC.

V is TRBV6-5 and J is TRBJ1-6; no definite D call. V was cut by 6 bases and J by 6 bases, with 9 bases left in between. Germline lookup yields CDR1 MNHEY and CDR2 SVGAGI. This CDR3 comprises 13 residues. The DNA of the CDR3 is TGTGCCAGCAGCCGGGGAGTTAATTCACCCCTCCACTTT. It encodes CASSRGVNSPLHF.

CDR3 loop: CASSLGARGTGELFF. The CDR3 nucleotides read TGCGCCAGCAGCTTGGGCGCAAGGGGGACCGGGGAGCTGTTTTTT. J is TRBJ2-2 and V is TRBV5-1, with D perhaps matching TRBD1 (6 bases). This CDR3 contains 15 residues. The germline V and J ends were trimmed by 0 bases and 5 bases, with 11 bases remaining between them. Germline CDR1 reads SGHRS; CDR2 reads YFSETQ. The full variable domain, its missing parts supplied by reference TRBV5-1 and TRBJ2-2, is KAGVTQTPRYLIKTRGQQVTLSCSPISGHRSVSWYQQTPGQGLQFLFEYFSETQRNKGNFPGRFSGRQFSNSRSEMNVSTLELGDSALYLCASSLGARGTGELFFGEGSRLTVL.

The chain recombines TRBV9 with TRBJ1-6; D might be TRBD1 (5 bases). The V end lost 0 bases, the J end lost 10 bases, and 11 bases lay between the germline ends. Germline V gives CDR1 SGDLS, CDR2 YYNGEE. CDR3 length equals 14 residues. The CDR3 DNA sequence: TGTGCCAGCAGCGTAGGGGACCACAAATCACCCCTCCACTTT. It is translated as CASSVGDHKSPLHF.

The V call is TRBV5-6, the J call TRBJ2-1, with 7 bases aligning to TRBD2. This CDR3 region has 16 residues. The V gene's germline CDR1 is SGHDT and CDR2 YYEEEE. The J segment lost 0 bases and the V segment lost 0 bases, leaving 3 bases of the junction unmatched. The CDR3 DNA is TGTGCCAGCAGCTTGGCCACGGGGGGCTCCTACAATGAGCAGTTCTTC. Translating it yields CASSLATGGSYNEQFF.

This clone was seen just once. The genes are TRBV7-9 and TRBJ2-7, with a possible D match to TRBD1 (5 bases). This CDR3 is built from 12 residues. Between the trimmed V and J ends, which lost 5 bases and 3 bases, there was a span of 8 bases. Germline-derived CDR1 and CDR2 are SEHNR and FQNEAQ (reference sequence). The CDR3 DNA follows: TGTGCCAGCAGCAAAACAGGCTACGAGCAGTACTTC. This translates into CASSKTGYEQYF.

The chain carries TRBV5-1 and TRBJ1-1; no definite D call. This CDR3 has 14 residues. Germline CDR1 is SGHRS and CDR2 is YFSETQ. Trimming cost V 1 base and J 1 base, with 8 bases left between them. This CDR3 is CASSLTATNTEAFF. The DNA of the CDR3 is TGCGCCAGCAGCTTGACGGCTACGAACACTGAAGCTTTCTTT.

V and J are TRBV7-9 and TRBJ2-7; 7 bases map to TRBD1. The CDR3 totals 17 residues. J lost 3 bases, V lost 5 bases, and 16 bases had no gene match. Per germline, CDR1 SEHNR and CDR2 FQNEAQ (reference sequence). The CDR3 here is CASSPTSPGRDSYEQYF. The CDR3 DNA sequence: TGTGCCAGCAGCCCAACGTCGCCCGGCCGGGACAGCTACGAGCAGTACTTC.

The chain combines TRBV19 with TRBJ2-7; TRBD2 matches at 7 bases. CDR3 length: 13 residues. The germline gives CDR1 LNHDA, CDR2 SQIVND (reference sequence). Unmatched junction bases numbered 0, after V lost 4 bases and J lost 0 bases. The CDR3, as DNA: TGTGCCAGTAGTAGCGGGAGCTCCTACGAGCAGTACTTC. It codes for CASSSGSSYEQYF. The whole variable domain, filled in from reference TRBV19 and TRBJ2-7, reads DGGITQSPKYLFRKEGQNVTLSCEQNLNHDAMYWYRQDPGQGLRLIYYSQIVNDFQKGDIAEGYSVSREKKESFPLTVTSAQKNPTAFYLCASSSGSSYEQYFGPGTRLTVT.

This clone was seen once. The chain recombines TRBV6-6 with TRBJ1-2; no firm D call. The germline V gene encodes CDR1 MNHNY and CDR2 SVGAGI (reference sequence). Trimming cost V 8 bases and J 2 bases, with 12 bases left between them. CDR3 length equals 13 residues. CDR3 region: CASVRVANYGYTF. The CDR3 DNA reads as TGTGCCAGCGTGAGGGTCGCCAACTATGGCTACACCTTC.

This rearrangement joins TRBV11-2 to TRBJ1-1; no definite D call. V was clipped by 0 bases and J by 5 bases, with 4 bases between them. Germline V gene sequence: CDR1 SGHAT, CDR2 FQNNGV. There are 12 residues in the CDR3. The CDR3 DNA is TGTGCCAGCAGCTTAGATCAAACTGAAGCTTTCTTT. Protein: CASSLDQTEAFF.

The chain joins TRBV5-1 to TRBJ2-7, with a possible D match to TRBD2 (6 bases). The CDR3 is 14 residues long. The germline V and J ends were trimmed by 1 base and 1 base, with 9 bases remaining between them. Germline values: CDR1 SGHRS, CDR2 YFSETQ. This CDR3 is CASSLSGGSYEQYV. CDR3 DNA sequence: TGCGCCAGCAGCTTGTCCGGGGGTTCCTACGAGCAGTACGTC.

The V gene is TRBV14, the J gene TRBJ2-2, with a weak D call TRBD2 (5 bases). The CDR3 sequence is 13 residues long. The germline V and J ends were trimmed by 1 base and 11 bases, with 11 bases remaining between them. Germline lookup yields CDR1 SGHDN and CDR2 FVKESK. The CDR3 DNA is TGTGCCAGCAGCCAAGCGGGGTCCCCCGAGCTGTTTTTT. Translated, it gives CASSQAGSPELFF.

This rearrangement joins TRBV10-3 to TRBJ2-7; 7 bases align to TRBD1. The CDR3 consists of 14 residues. With V trimmed by 3 bases and J by 3 bases, 5 bases remained unmatched. Germline lookup yields CDR1 ENHRY and CDR2 SYGVKD. CDR3 in DNA: TGTGCCATCAGTGATCCTGCAGGGGGCTACGAGCAGTACGTC. It codes for CAISDPAGGYEQYV.

The chain carries TRBV28 and TRBJ2-3, with 10 bases that match TRBD1. This CDR3 comprises 16 residues. Trimming removed 3 bases from V and 2 bases from J; junction bases left unmatched: 5. The germline gives CDR1 MDHEN, CDR2 SYDVKM. This CDR3 is CASSFRQGAYTDTQYF. CDR3 coding DNA: TGTGCCAGCAGTTTTCGACAGGGGGCATACACAGATACGCAGTATTTT.

The chain joins TRBV10-3 to TRBJ2-1, with TRBD2 identical over 9 bases. The V gene's germline CDR1 is ENHRY and CDR2 SYGVKD. The CDR3 consists of 15 residues. V was pared by 2 bases and J by 5 bases, with 4 bases of the junction left unmatched. This CDR3 reads CAISEERGANNEQFF. The DNA for the CDR3 is TGTGCCATCAGTGAGGAGCGGGGGGCTAACAATGAGCAGTTCTTC.

J is TRBJ1-1 and V is TRBV11-2; weak D call: TRBD1 (5 bases). Germline V gives CDR1 SGHAT, CDR2 FQNNGV. The CDR3 runs to 13 residues. V was clipped by 2 bases and J by 8 bases, with 12 bases between them. The CDR3 DNA reads as TGTGCCAGCAGCTTACGGGACGGAGCAGAAGCTTTCTTT. This codes for CASSLRDGAEAFF.

This clone has just a few counts. The genes are TRBV19 and TRBJ1-2; D not certain. The germline V gene has CDR1 LNHDA and CDR2 SQIVND (reference sequence). The CDR3 has 14 residues. Trimming pared 5 bases from V and 2 bases from J, leaving 12 bases between. The CDR3 loop is CASSLVGINYGYTF. The DNA for the CDR3 is TGTGCCAGTAGTTTAGTGGGGATCAACTATGGCTACACCTTC.

The rearrangement links TRBV20-1 to TRBJ2-3; the D gene is possibly TRBD2 (5 bases). Germline lookup yields CDR1 DFQATT and CDR2 SNEGSKA (reference sequence). The CDR3 is 11 residues long. CDR3 protein: CSGVLTDTQYF. The CDR3 DNA reads TGCAGCGGGGTTTTGACAGATACGCAGTATTTT.

V gene TRBV5-1 combines with J gene TRBJ1-5; D gene uncertain. Germline V CDR1 and CDR2: SGHRS, YFSETQ. CDR3 length: 15 residues. V shed 1 base and J shed 0 bases, with 8 bases lying between them. The CDR3 protein is CASSLQGYSNQPQHF. For the CDR3, the DNA is TGCGCCAGCAGCTTGCAAGGGTATAGCAATCAGCCCCAGCATTTT.

The chain recombines TRBV6-5 with TRBJ2-3; no firm D call. Germline values: CDR1 MNHEY, CDR2 SVGAGI. The length of the CDR3 is 13 residues. Trimming removed 8 bases at V and 2 bases at J, with 11 bases between. CDR3 coding DNA: TGTGCCAGCGGTAAGCGCTCCACAGATACGCAGTATTTT. It specifies CASGKRSTDTQYF.

The V gene is TRBV7-6, the J gene TRBJ2-5, with 14 bases lining up with TRBD2. Trimming cost V 5 bases and J 2 bases; bases outside gene matches: 7. The CDR3 is 17 residues long. Germline loops: CDR1 SGHVS, CDR2 FNYEAQ. CDR3 residues: CASSLGLAGEVQETQYF. As DNA, the CDR3 is TGTGCCAGCAGCCTGGGACTAGCGGGAGAAGTTCAAGAGACCCAGTACTTC.